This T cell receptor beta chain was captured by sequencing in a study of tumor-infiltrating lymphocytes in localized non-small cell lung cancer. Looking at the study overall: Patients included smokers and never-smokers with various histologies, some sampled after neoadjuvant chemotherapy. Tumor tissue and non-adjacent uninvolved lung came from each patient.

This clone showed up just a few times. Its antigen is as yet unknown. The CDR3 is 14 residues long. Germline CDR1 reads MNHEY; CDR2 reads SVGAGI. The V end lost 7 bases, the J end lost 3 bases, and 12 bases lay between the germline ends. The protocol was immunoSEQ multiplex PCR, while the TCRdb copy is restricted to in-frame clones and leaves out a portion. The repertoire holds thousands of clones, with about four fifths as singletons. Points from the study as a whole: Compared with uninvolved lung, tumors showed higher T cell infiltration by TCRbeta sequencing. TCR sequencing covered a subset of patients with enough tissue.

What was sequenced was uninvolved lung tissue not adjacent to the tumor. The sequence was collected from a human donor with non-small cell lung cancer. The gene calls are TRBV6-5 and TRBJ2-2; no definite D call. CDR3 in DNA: TGTGCCAGCACCCTCCTAGGAGACACCGGGGAGCTGTTTTTT. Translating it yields CASTLLGDTGELFF.